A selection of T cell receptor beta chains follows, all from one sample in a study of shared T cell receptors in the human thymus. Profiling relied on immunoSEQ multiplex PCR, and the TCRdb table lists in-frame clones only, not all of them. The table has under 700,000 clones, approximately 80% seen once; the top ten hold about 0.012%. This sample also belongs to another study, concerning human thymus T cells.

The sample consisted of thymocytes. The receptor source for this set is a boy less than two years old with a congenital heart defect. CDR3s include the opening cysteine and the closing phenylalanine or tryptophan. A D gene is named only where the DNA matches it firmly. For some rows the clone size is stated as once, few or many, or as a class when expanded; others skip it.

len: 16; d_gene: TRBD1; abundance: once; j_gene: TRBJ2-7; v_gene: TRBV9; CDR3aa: CASSDTVDRGQGEQYF; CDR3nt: TGTGCCAGCAGCGACACTGTGGACAGGGGGCAAGGGGAGCAGTACTTC
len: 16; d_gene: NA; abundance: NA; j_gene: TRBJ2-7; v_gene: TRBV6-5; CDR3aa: CASSHSDRKRSYEQYF; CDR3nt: TGTGCCAGCAGTCACTCCGACAGAAAGCGCTCCTACGAGCAGTACTTC
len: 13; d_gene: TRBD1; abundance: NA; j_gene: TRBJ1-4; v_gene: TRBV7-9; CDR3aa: CASNSGGAEKLFF; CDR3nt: TGTGCCAGCAATTCAGGGGGCGCGGAAAAACTGTTTTTT
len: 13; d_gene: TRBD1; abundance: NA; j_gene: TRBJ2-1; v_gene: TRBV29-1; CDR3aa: CSVDQGAVNEQFF; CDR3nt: TGCAGCGTGGACCAGGGGGCGGTTAATGAGCAGTTCTTC
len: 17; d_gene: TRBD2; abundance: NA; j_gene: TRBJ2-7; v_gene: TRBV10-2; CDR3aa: CASSATPGTSGSYEQYF; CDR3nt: TGCGCCAGCAGTGCCACTCCCGGGACTAGCGGGAGCTACGAGCAGTACTTC
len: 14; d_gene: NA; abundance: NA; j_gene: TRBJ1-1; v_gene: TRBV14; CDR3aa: CASSQVVSFTEAFF; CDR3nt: TGTGCCAGCAGCCAAGTTGTGTCATTCACTGAAGCTTTCTTT
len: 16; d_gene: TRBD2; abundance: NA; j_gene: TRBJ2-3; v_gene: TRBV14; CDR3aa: CASSQWTSGRTDTQYF; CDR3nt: TGTGCCAGCAGCCAATGGACTAGCGGGAGGACAGATACGCAGTATTTT
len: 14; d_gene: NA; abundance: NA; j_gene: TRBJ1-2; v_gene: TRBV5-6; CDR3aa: CASSSPECTYGYTF; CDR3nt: TGTGCCAGCAGCTCTCCGGAGTGTACCTATGGCTACACCTTC
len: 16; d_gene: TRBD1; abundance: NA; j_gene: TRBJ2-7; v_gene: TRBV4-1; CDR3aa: CASSQAPPGGGGEQYF; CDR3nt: TGCGCCAGCAGCCAAGCGCCCCCAGGGGGCGGAGGCGAGCAGTACTTC
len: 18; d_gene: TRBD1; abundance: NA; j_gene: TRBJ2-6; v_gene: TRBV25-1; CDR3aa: CASSASPGTGDGANVLTF; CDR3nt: TGTGCCAGCAGTGCCAGTCCCGGGACAGGGGACGGGGCCAACGTCCTGACTTTC
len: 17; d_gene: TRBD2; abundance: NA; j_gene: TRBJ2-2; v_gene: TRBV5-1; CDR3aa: CASSLALAGAGTGELFF; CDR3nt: TGCGCCAGCAGCTTGGCGCTAGCGGGAGCGGGGACCGGGGAGCTGTTTTTT
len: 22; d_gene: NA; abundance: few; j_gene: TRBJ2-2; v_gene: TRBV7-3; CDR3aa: CASSLMEPRSGSALASTGELFF; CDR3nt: TGTGCCAGCAGCTTAATGGAACCTAGGAGCGGTAGCGCTCTGGCTAGCACCGGGGAGCTGTTTTTT
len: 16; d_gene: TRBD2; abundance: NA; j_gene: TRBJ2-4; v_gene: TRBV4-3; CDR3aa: CASSQRTSGPKNIQYF; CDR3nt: TGCGCCAGCAGCCAAAGGACTAGCGGGCCCAAAAACATTCAGTACTTC
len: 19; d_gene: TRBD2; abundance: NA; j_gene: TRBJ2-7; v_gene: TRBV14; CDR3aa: CASSQAGTSGSPSSYEQYF; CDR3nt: TGTGCCAGCAGCCAAGCAGGGACTAGCGGGAGCCCCAGCTCCTACGAGCAGTACTTC
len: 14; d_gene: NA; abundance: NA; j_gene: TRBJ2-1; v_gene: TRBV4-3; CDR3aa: CASSPSNPRGEQFF; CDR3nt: TGCGCCAGCAGCCCATCGAACCCCCGGGGTGAGCAGTTCTTC
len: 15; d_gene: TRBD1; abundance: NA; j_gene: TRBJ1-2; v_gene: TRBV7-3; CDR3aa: CASSPQDRGPGGYTF; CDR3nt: TGTGCCAGCAGTCCCCAAGACAGGGGGCCGGGGGGCTACACCTTC
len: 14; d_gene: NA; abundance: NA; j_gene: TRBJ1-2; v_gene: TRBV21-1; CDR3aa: CASSQLRGDYGYTF; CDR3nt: TGTGCCAGCAGCCAGCTCAGGGGCGACTATGGCTACACCTTC
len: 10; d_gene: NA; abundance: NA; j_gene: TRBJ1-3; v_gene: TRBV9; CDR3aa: CALQGNTIYF; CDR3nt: TGTGCCCTGCAGGGAAACACCATATATTTT
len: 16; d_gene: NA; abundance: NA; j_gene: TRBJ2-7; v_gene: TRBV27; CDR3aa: CASSLPGAGKSYEQYF; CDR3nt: TGTGCCAGCAGTCTCCCAGGGGCGGGCAAGTCCTACGAGCAGTACTTC
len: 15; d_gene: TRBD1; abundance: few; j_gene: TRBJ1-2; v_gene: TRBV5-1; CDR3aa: CASSYRTGSNYGYTF; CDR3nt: TGCGCCAGCAGCTATCGGACAGGGAGTAACTATGGCTACACCTTC
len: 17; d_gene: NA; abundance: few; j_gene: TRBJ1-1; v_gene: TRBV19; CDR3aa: CASTIWAKGEPNTEAFF; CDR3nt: TGTGCCAGTACCATTTGGGCAAAGGGAGAACCTAACACTGAAGCTTTCTTT
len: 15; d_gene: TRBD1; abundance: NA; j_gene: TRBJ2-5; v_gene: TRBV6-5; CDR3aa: CASSYHGTGRETQYF; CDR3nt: TGTGCCAGCAGTTACCACGGGACAGGGCGAGAGACCCAGTACTTC
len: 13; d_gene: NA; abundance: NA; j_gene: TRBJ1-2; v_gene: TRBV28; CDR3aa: CASSPGRGYGYTF; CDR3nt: TGTGCCAGCAGCCCCGGGAGAGGCTATGGCTACACCTTC
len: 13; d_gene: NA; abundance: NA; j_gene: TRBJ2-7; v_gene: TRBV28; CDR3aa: CASSLGASFEQYF; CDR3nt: TGTGCCAGCAGTTTAGGGGCGAGCTTCGAGCAGTACTTC
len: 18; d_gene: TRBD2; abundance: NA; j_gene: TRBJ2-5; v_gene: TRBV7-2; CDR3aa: CASSCPGTSGRDQETQYF; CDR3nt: TGTGCCAGCAGCTGCCCCGGGACTAGCGGGAGGGATCAAGAGACCCAGTACTTC
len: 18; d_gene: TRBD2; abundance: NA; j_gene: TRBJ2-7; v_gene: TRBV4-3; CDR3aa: CASSQDLPGTSGRREQYF; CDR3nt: TGCGCCAGCAGCCAAGATCTTCCCGGGACTAGCGGGAGGCGGGAGCAGTACTTC
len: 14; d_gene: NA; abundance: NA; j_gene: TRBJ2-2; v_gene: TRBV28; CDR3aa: CASSLSTSTGELFF; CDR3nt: TGTGCCAGCAGTCTATCGACTAGCACCGGGGAGCTGTTTTTT
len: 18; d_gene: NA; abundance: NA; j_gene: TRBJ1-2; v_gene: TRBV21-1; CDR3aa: CATTEVAGGQGDGYGYTF; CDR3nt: TGTGCCACCACTGAAGTCGCGGGAGGACAGGGGGATGGCTATGGCTACACCTTC
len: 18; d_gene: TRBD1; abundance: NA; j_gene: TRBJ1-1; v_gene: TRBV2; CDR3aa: CASSEVGGWTGMNTEAFF; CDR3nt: TGTGCCAGCAGTGAAGTGGGGGGTTGGACAGGTATGAACACTGAAGCTTTCTTT
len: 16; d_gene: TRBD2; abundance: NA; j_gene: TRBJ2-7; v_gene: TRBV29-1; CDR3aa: CSVERCGTSGSYEQYF; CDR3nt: TGCAGCGTTGAAAGGTGTGGGACTAGCGGGTCCTACGAGCAGTACTTC
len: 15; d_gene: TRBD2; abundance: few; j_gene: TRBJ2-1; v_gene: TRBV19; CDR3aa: CASSLESGRANEQFF; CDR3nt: TGTGCCAGTAGTCTCGAGAGCGGGAGGGCCAATGAGCAGTTCTTC